This entry lists 13 T cell receptor beta chains sequenced from one sample in a study of CXCR3-negative and CXCR3-positive naive CD8 T cells. The libraries of TRB cDNA were prepared using 5' RACE with UMI labels. TCRdb reprocessed the 5' RACE reads; each CDR3 protein has one entry and no DNA is given. The listing records around 88,000 distinct CDR3 sequences. Study findings and constraints: Naive cells that were CXCR3-positive had more hydrophobic TRB CDR3s (compared with CXCR3-negative naive cells).

Antigen specificity for these receptors is unknown. Sequencing was carried out using naive CXCR3+ CD8+ T cells from blood. Subset reported: CD45RO-CCR7+CD27+CD95- naive CD8+ T cells expressing CXCR3 (TNR3+). Receptors were obtained from a human donor in good health. Some clones in this sample may be carry-over from other donors' samples.

The V gene is TRBV6-2 or TRBV6-3, the J gene TRBJ2-1; the D gene TCRdb calls, TRBD1, cannot be checked with no DNA. The CDR3 totals 17 residues. Germline CDR1 is MNHEY and CDR2 is SVGEGT. CDR3: CASSYPNSGAGGDEQFF.

The chain employs TRBV7-2 and TRBJ2-7. Germline V lookup: CDR1 SGHTA, CDR2 FQGNSA. The length of the CDR3 is 15 residues. This chain's CDR3 is CASSPHFSKHYEQYF.

The V and J genes are TRBV27 and TRBJ2-1; the TRBD2 assignment by TCRdb is unverifiable without DNA. Germline CDR1 MNHEY, CDR2 SMNVEV (reference sequence). The CDR3 covers 13 residues. The chain's CDR3 is CATRTSGRNEQFF.

V is TRBV7-6 and J is TRBJ1-1. Germline values: CDR1 SGHVS, CDR2 FNYEAQ. CDR3 length: 13 amino acids. The CDR3 loop is CASSPKVGTEAFF.

This chain connects TRBV11-2 to TRBJ1-1; TCRdb selects TRBD1, and the lack of DNA leaves this call unchecked. In germline, CDR1 is SGHAT, CDR2 FQNNGV. The CDR3 has 16 amino acids. CDR3 amino acids: CASSSSSGGAGTEAFF.

The chain uses TRBV19 and TRBJ1-5. The germline V gene has CDR1 LNHDA and CDR2 SQIVND (reference sequence). The CDR3 sequence is 16 residues long. The CDR3 reads CASSITYGYSNQPQHF.

J is TRBJ2-7 and V is TRBV28. Looked up from germline, CDR1 is MDHEN and CDR2 is SYDVKM. The CDR3 covers 14 residues. CDR3: CASSLREPSYEQYF.

The chain carries TRBV4-3 and TRBJ1-3. This CDR3 is built from 16 residues. CDR1 LGHNA and CDR2 YSLEER come from the germline V gene. The CDR3 here is CASSQDIATEGNTIYF.

The rearrangement uses TRBV9 and TRBJ2-6; lacking DNA, the TRBD2 call made by TCRdb goes unchecked. The CDR3 consists of 17 residues. Germline CDR1 SGDLS, CDR2 YYNGEE. The chain's CDR3 is CASSVTSGGSGANVLTF.

The genes are TRBV7-3 and TRBJ2-1. This CDR3 is built from 14 residues. Germline CDR1 is SGHTA and CDR2 is FQGTGA. CDR3: CASSPGLLNNEQFF.

V gene TRBV7-9 combines with J gene TRBJ2-7. Germline V gives CDR1 SEHNR, CDR2 FQNEAQ (reference sequence). The CDR3 is 16 amino acids. CDR3 amino acids: CASSLAVSPSFYEQYF.

The chain joins TRBV12-3 or TRBV12-4 to TRBJ2-7; TCRdb calls TRBD1, which cannot be checked without DNA. The CDR3 spans 12 residues. CDR3 region: CASNLFGGEQYF.

The chain uses TRBV7-9 and TRBJ1-1; TCRdb gives TRBD1 as the D gene, but with no DNA this cannot be confirmed. Germline V CDR1 and CDR2: SEHNR, FQNEAQ (reference sequence). The CDR3 consists of 15 residues. CDR3 loop: CASTPGVTSNTEAFF.